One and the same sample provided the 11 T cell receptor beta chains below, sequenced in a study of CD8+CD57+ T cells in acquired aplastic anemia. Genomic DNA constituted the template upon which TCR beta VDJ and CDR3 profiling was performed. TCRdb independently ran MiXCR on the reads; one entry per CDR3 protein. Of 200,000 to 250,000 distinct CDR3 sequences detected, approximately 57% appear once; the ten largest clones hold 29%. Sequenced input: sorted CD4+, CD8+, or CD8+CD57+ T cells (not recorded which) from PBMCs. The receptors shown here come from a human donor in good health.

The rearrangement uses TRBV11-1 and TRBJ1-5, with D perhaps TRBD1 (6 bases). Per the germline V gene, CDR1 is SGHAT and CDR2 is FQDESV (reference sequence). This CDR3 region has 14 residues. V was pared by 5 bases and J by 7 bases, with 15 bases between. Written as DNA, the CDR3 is TGTGCCAGCAGCCCGACAGGACTAAAACAGCCCCAGCATTTT. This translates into CASSPTGLKQPQHF.

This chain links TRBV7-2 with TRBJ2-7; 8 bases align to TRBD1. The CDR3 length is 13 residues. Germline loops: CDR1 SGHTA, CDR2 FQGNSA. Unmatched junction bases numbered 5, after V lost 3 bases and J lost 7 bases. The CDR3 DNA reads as TGTGCCAGCAGCTTGGGACAGGAAAGAGAGCAGTACTTC. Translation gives CASSLGQEREQYF.

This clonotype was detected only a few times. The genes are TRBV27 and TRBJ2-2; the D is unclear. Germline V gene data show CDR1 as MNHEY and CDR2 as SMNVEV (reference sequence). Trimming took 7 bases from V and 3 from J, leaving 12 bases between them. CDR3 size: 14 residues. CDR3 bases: TGTGCCAGCATTAAGGGTGGAGACACCGGGGAGCTGTTTTTT. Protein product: CASIKGGDTGELFF.

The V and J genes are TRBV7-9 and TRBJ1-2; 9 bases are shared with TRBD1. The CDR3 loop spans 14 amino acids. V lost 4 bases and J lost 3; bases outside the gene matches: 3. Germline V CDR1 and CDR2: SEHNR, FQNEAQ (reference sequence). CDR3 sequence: CASSCGQGYYGYTF. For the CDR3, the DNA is TGTGCCAGCAGCTGCGGACAGGGGTACTATGGCTACACCTTC.

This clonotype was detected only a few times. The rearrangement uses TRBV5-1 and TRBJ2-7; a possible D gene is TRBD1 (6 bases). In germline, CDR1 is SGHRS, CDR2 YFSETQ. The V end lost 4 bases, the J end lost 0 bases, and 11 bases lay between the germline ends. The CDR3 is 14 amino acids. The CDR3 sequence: CASSPQGPSYEQYF. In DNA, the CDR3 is TGCGCCAGCAGCCCACAGGGACCCTCCTACGAGCAGTACTTC.

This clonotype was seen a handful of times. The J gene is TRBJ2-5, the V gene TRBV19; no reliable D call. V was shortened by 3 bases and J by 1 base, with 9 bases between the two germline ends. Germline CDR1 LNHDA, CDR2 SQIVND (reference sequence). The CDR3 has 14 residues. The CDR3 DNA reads TGTGCCAGTAGTATGCGCAGAACCCAAGAGACCCAGTACTTC. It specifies CASSMRRTQETQYF.

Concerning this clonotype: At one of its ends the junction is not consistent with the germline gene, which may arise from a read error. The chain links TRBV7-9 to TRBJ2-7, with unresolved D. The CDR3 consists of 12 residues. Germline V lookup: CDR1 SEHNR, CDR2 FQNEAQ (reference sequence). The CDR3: CASSQDNYEQYF. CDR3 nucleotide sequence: TGCGCCAGCAGCCAAGACAACTACGAGCAGTACTTC.

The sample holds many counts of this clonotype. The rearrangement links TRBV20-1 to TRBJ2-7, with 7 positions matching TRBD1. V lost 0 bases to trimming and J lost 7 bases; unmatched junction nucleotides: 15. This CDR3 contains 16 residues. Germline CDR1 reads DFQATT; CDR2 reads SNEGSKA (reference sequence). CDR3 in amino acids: CSARDFPAPQGYEQYF. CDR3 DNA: TGCAGTGCTAGAGATTTCCCAGCCCCACAGGGGTATGAGCAGTACTTC.

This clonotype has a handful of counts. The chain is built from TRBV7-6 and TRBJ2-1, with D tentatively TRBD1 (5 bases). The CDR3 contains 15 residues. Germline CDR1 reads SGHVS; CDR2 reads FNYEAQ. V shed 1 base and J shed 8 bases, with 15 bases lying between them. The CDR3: CASSLGVSGRDEQFF. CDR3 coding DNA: TGTGCCAGCAGCTTAGGTGTTTCAGGGCGAGATGAGCAGTTCTTC.

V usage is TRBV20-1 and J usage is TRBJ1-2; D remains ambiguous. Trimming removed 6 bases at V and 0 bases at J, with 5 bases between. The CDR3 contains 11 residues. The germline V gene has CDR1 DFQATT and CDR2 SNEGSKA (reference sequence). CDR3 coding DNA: TGCAGTGCCGGGACTAACTATGGCTACACCTTC. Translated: CSAGTNYGYTF.

Here the CDR3 DNA reads TGTGCCATCAGTGAGTCGGGTAGCTTGAACACCGGGGAGCTGTTTTTT. Translating gives CAISESGSLNTGELFF. This chain joins TRBV10-3 and TRBJ2-2; no clear D. The V end was cut by 0 bases, the J end by 1 base, with 9 bases between. Germline assignment: CDR1 ENHRY and CDR2 SYGVKD. The CDR3 consists of 16 residues.